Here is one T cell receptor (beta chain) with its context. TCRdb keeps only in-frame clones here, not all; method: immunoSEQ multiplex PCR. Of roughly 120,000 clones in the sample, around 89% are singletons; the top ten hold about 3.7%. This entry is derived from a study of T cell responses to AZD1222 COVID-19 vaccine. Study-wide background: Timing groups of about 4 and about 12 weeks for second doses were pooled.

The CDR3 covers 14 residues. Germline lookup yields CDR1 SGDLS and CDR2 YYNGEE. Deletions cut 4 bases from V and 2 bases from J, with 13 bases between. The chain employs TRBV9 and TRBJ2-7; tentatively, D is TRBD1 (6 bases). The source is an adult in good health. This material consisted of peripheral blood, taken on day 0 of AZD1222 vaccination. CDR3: CASSYGTSAYEQYF. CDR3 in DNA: TGTGCCAGCAGCTACGGGACATCGGCCTACGAGCAGTACTTC.